This entry describes one TCR beta chain. This entry is derived from a study of blood T cell repertoires in COVID-19. The overall study: Donors in the United States, Italy and Spain gave samples during acute or convalescent COVID-19. In each case, the material was cDNA or gDNA derived from T cells, B-cell-depleted T cells, or PBMCs.

As processed by the authors: Amplification of reference gene primers was used by the study to estimate nucleated cell counts. Using immunoSEQ multiplex PCR, the repertoire was profiled, and TCRdb retains in-frame clones only, with some absent. The DNA was the basis for D and trimming; V, J and clone size are from that table. Among more than 70,000 clones listed, about nine tenths were seen once. Germline-derived CDR1 and CDR2 are LNHDA and SQIVND (reference sequence). Unmatched junction bases numbered 11, after V lost 5 bases and J lost 2 bases. CDR3 length: 17 residues. Sequencing input: peripheral blood. This sequence originates from a woman aged 18-29 years with acute or convalescent COVID-19. The rearrangement links TRBV19 to TRBJ2-3; 9 nucleotides align to TRBD2. CDR3 DNA: TGTGCCAGTAGTCCCCCCAAAATAGCGGGGGCCACAGATACGCAGTATTTT. Amino acid sequence: CASSPPKIAGATDTQYF.